Given below is one T cell receptor (beta chain) in context. Its antigen is not known. This sample was taken from a study of T cell responses to AZD1222 COVID-19 vaccine. Study-level results: At study baseline, merely six AZD1222 recipients were seropositive. In a largely white British group with more females than males, clonal diversity was possibly underestimated. Repertoires were sampled only after the peak T cell response. Spike was spanned by vaccine-associated CD4 TCRs, with dominance at 160-218 and 743-854.

Clones were read by immunoSEQ multiplex PCR, and TCRdb kept only the in-frame ones, dropping some. Among around 100,000 clones listed, 88% were seen once. The V end lost 2 bases, the J end lost 6 bases, and 19 bases lay between the germline ends. The CDR3 has 16 residues. CDR1 and CDR2 (germline): PRHDT, FYEKMQ (reference sequence). Sequenced here: peripheral blood, sampled on day 0 of AZD1222 vaccination. The sequence came from an adult in good health. The chain links TRBV13 to TRBJ1-2; D call uncertain. CDR3 DNA sequence: TGTGCCAGCAGCTTACGAGTCAAGGCAGTTGCCCATGGCTACACCTTC. Its translation: CASSLRVKAVAHGYTF. Filled out from reference TRBV13 and TRBJ1-2, the complete variable domain reads AAGVIQSPRHLIKEKRETATLKCYPIPRHDTVYWYQQGPGQDPQFLISFYEKMQSDKGSIPDRFSAQQFSDYHSELNMSSLELGDSALYFCASSLRVKAVAHGYTFGSGTRLTVV.